The 12 T cell receptor beta chains below were found in one sample sequenced in a study of regulatory T cells in long-lasting Graves disease. The sample's time point: persistent/refractory GD, antithyroid drugs over 5 years with positive TRAb. PBMC-extracted RNA yielded the TCR library. To make TCR beta libraries, researchers used iRepertoire HTBI primers and Arm-PCR of CDR3 regions. Each CDR3 protein gets one entry after TCRdb re-called the multiplex PCR reads with MiXCR. The data contain a few hundred thousand distinct CDR3 sequences, roughly a quarter of them singletons. The specimen comprised peripheral blood mononuclear cells (PBMCs), sampled when the disease was refractory, from a patient treated with antithyroid drugs. Receptor source: a female donor with Graves disease.

This chain uses TRBV19 with TRBJ1-2; D ambiguous. The CDR3 spans 14 residues. The V gene lost 8 bases and the J gene lost 4 bases, with 17 bases spanning the gap. Germline lookup yields CDR1 LNHDA and CDR2 SQIVND (reference sequence). The CDR3 DNA reads TGTGCCAGTGCGATTACAGCGTCGGGCTATGGCTACACCTTC. Protein: CASAITASGYGYTF.

This rearrangement joins TRBV7-8 to TRBJ2-5; 14 bases are a match to TRBD2. The CDR3 covers 21 residues. CDR1 SGHVS and CDR2 FQNEAQ come from the germline V gene. After removal of 4 bases from V and 7 bases from J, the junction contained 23 bases not matched to a gene. The CDR3 is CASSSNFGLAGGRATLGTQYF. The DNA of the CDR3 is TGTGCCAGCAGCTCCAATTTCGGACTAGCGGGAGGCCGGGCGACCCTGGGGACCCAGTACTTC.

This clonotype came up a few times. J is TRBJ2-5 and V is TRBV6-4, with a tentative D call TRBD2 (5 bases). Trimming removed 6 bases at V and 7 bases at J, with 18 bases between. The CDR3 is 14 amino acids. The germline V gene encodes CDR1 MRHNA and CDR2 SNTAGT. CDR3 protein: CASRAPGSRRTQYF. The DNA of the CDR3 is TGTGCCAGCAGGGCGCCTGGGAGCAGGCGGACCCAGTACTTC.

This clonotype was found a few times. This chain connects TRBV9 to TRBJ1-1; TRBD1 might be the D (6 bases). The CDR3 length is 15 residues. The V end was cut by 0 bases, the J end by 3 bases, with 12 bases between. Germline CDR1 reads SGDLS; CDR2 reads YYNGEE. DNA of the CDR3: TGTGCCAGCAGCGTAGACGGGGGGCTCTACACTGAAGCTTTCTTT. This gives the protein CASSVDGGLYTEAFF.

The rearrangement links TRBV24-1 to TRBJ1-5; 9 bases align to TRBD1. Losses at the gene ends were 4 bases for V and 4 bases for J; bases not matched to a gene: 4. The germline V gene has CDR1 KGHDR and CDR2 SFDVKD. The CDR3 contains 15 residues. DNA of the CDR3: TGTGCCACCAGTGACCCGACAGGGGGGAATCAGCCCCAGCATTTT. Amino acids: CATSDPTGGNQPQHF.

The V and J genes are TRBV11-2 and TRBJ2-1; possible D gene TRBD1, 6 bases. V lost 5 bases and J lost 0, with 17 bases in between. Germline CDR1 SGHAT, CDR2 FQNNGV. This CDR3 region has 17 residues. CDR3 nucleotide sequence: TGTGCCAGCAGCCCAAGACAGGCCAGGAGCTCCTACAATGAGCAGTTCTTC. Protein product: CASSPRQARSSYNEQFF.

The chain combines TRBV20-1 with TRBJ2-7; D possibly corresponds to TRBD2 (6 bases). In germline, CDR1 is DFQATT, CDR2 SNEGSKA (reference sequence). CDR3 size: 13 residues. Trimming stripped 5 bases from V and 3 bases from J, with 14 bases between. DNA of the CDR3: TGCAGTGCTTCCCCGGGACTCGGCTACGAGCAGTACTTC. This codes for CSASPGLGYEQYF.

This clonotype has ten or more counts. The chain is built from TRBV12-3 or TRBV12-4 and TRBJ1-6; possibly TRBD1 for D (5 bases). The ends were cut back, 8 bases at V and 7 bases at J, with 9 bases in the middle. This CDR3 is 12 amino acids long. DNA of the CDR3: TGTGCCAGCTGCGGGGACAATTCACCCCTCCACTTT. Its translation: CASCGDNSPLHF.

This clonotype was found once. The chain employs TRBV10-1 and TRBJ2-5; tentatively, D is TRBD2 (5 bases). V lost 5 bases and J lost 2, with 18 bases in between. The CDR3 is 16 amino acids. Germline V gene lookup returns CDR1 WNHNN and CDR2 SYGVQD (reference sequence). The CDR3 is CASSPDYTYRQETQYF. Here the CDR3 DNA reads TGCGCCAGCAGTCCTGACTACACGTACCGACAAGAGACCCAGTACTTC.

This clonotype was observed a few times. Written as DNA, the CDR3 is TGTGCCTGGAGCACCGGTAGACTCCTCCACTTT. Translating gives CAWSTGRLLHF. This chain uses TRBV30 with TRBJ1-6, with D unresolved. Germline V gives CDR1 GTSNPN, CDR2 SVGIG (reference sequence). Deletions cut 3 bases from V and 15 bases from J, with 12 bases between. The CDR3 is made up of 11 amino acids.

This clonotype was seen ten or more times. V usage is TRBV2 and J usage is TRBJ2-7; unclear D gene. In germline, CDR1 is SNHLY, CDR2 FYNNEI. Deletions cut 4 bases from V and 3 bases from J, with 13 bases between. CDR3 length equals 14 residues. The CDR3 loop reads CASSALASYYEQYF. CDR3 DNA sequence: TGTGCCAGCAGTGCCCTCGCCAGCTACTACGAGCAGTACTTC.

This clonotype was counted many times. The chain combines TRBV30 with TRBJ1-2, with 8 bases matching TRBD1. Germline values: CDR1 GTSNPN, CDR2 SVGIG (reference sequence). J gave up 4 bases and V 4 bases, and 2 bases lay outside the gene matches. The CDR3 sequence is 12 residues long. The CDR3 region is CAWTTGGYGYTF. As DNA, the CDR3 is TGTGCCTGGACTACAGGGGGCTATGGCTACACCTTC.